This passage covers 9 T cell receptor beta chains from one sample sequenced in a study of T cell changes during pregnancy in multiple sclerosis. Data came from immunoSEQ multiplex PCR; TCRdb stores just in-frame clones and leaves some out. The sample comprises some 110,000 clones, 80% to 95% of which are singletons, and 1.5% rests with the top ten. Sequenced material: peripheral blood, taken in the third trimester of pregnancy. The receptors stem from a female donor with multiple sclerosis, enrolled in a pregnancy study.

This clone appeared a single time. The rearrangement joins TRBV15 to TRBJ1-1, with no clear D. V was clipped by 1 base and J by 5 bases, with 8 bases between them. The CDR3 loop spans 13 amino acids. CDR1 and CDR2 (germline): LNHNV, YYDKDF (reference sequence). This chain's CDR3 is CATSRVVRTEAFF. In DNA, the CDR3 is TGTGCCACCAGCAGAGTGGTACGGACTGAAGCTTTCTTT.

The chain couples TRBV9 to TRBJ2-1, with 9 bases lining up with TRBD1. The CDR3 consists of 14 residues. The germline V gene has CDR1 SGDLS and CDR2 YYNGEE. Trimming cost V 5 bases and J 3 bases; bases outside gene matches: 3. CDR3 nucleotide sequence: TGTGCCAGCAGTGGGACAGGGAACTACAATGAGCAGTTCTTC. Its protein is CASSGTGNYNEQFF.

This rearrangement joins TRBV9 to TRBJ1-1, with no clear D. The CDR3 length is 14 residues. CDR1 SGDLS and CDR2 YYNGEE come from the germline V gene. V shed 0 bases and J shed 3 bases, with 9 bases lying between them. The CDR3 reads CASSVVATHTEAFF. CDR3 nucleotides: TGTGCCAGCAGCGTAGTGGCCACCCACACTGAAGCTTTCTTT.

The chain uses TRBV19 and TRBJ2-3, with D possibly TRBD1 on 6 matching bases. In germline, CDR1 is LNHDA, CDR2 SQIVND (reference sequence). CDR3 length: 14 amino acids. V lost 6 bases, J lost 3 bases, and 13 bases lay in between. The CDR3 sequence: CASSGQSPTDTQYF. For the CDR3, the DNA is TGTGCCAGTAGCGGACAGAGCCCGACAGATACGCAGTATTTT.

This rearrangement joins TRBV18 to TRBJ2-2; D remains unclear. The CDR3 spans 14 residues. Germline loops: CDR1 KGHSH, CDR2 LQKENI. Trimming left V 3 bases short and J 5 bases short, with 10 bases between. As DNA, the CDR3 is TGTGCCAGCTCACCGCTGACACAGACCGGGGAGCTGTTTTTT. Translated, it gives CASSPLTQTGELFF.

The sample holds a few counts of this clone. The chain links TRBV30 to TRBJ1-5; D call uncertain. Per the germline V gene, CDR1 is GTSNPN and CDR2 is SVGIG (reference sequence). This CDR3 has 14 amino acids. Trimming left V 0 bases short and J 3 bases short, with 9 bases between. For the CDR3, the DNA is TGTGCCTGGAGTGTGAGGGATCCCAATCAGCCCCAGCATTTT. Its protein is CAWSVRDPNQPQHF.

This chain uses TRBV5-1 with TRBJ2-1; D may be TRBD2 (5 bases). This CDR3 has 13 residues. Germline V gene data show CDR1 as SGHRS and CDR2 as YFSETQ. With 4 bases removed from V and 2 bases from J, the gap between germline ends came to 7 bases. The DNA for the CDR3 is TGCGCCAGCAGCGCACTAGCCTACAATGAGCAGTTCTTC. Protein sequence: CASSALAYNEQFF.

This chain's CDR3 is CASSQGGGGSNEKLFF. The CDR3 coding sequence is TGTGCCAGCAGCCAAGGGGGAGGCGGATCTAATGAAAAACTGTTTTTT. The chain has TRBV4-2 and TRBJ1-4; D gene ambiguous. Looked up from germline, CDR1 is LGHNA and CDR2 is YNFKEQ. The CDR3 has 16 amino acids. Trimming cost V 1 base and J 3 bases, with 12 bases left between them.

The genes are TRBV6-1 and TRBJ2-1, with D possibly TRBD2 on 6 matching bases. Trimming removed 7 bases from V and 1 base from J, with 11 bases in between. Germline CDR1 MNHNS, CDR2 SASEGT. There are 14 residues in the CDR3. CDR3: CASTGDPSYNEQFF. The CDR3 nucleotides read TGTGCCAGCACGGGGGACCCTTCCTACAATGAGCAGTTCTTC.